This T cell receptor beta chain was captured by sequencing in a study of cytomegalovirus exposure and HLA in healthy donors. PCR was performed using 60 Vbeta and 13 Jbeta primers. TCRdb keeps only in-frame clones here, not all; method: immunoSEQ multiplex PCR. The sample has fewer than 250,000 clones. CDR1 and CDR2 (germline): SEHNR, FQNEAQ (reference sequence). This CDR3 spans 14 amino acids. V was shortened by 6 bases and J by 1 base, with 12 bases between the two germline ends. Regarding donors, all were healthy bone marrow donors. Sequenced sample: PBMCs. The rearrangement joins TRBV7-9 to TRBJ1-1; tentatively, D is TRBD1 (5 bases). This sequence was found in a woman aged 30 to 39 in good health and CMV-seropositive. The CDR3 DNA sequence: TGTGCCAGCAGGGGGGGACGGGGGAACACTGAAGCTTTCTTT. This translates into CASRGGRGNTEAFF.